This T cell receptor beta chain came from a study of lymphopenia after photon versus proton radiotherapy. Germline-derived CDR1 and CDR2 are LNHDA and SQIVND (reference sequence). Deletions cut 6 bases from V and 2 bases from J, with 14 bases between. This CDR3 comprises 15 residues. The protocol was immunoSEQ multiplex PCR, while the TCRdb copy is restricted to in-frame clones and leaves out a portion. The table records fewer than 40,000 clones, 94% of them present only once. The TCR was taken from a woman between 45 and 60 years old with cholangiocarcinoma. The chain joins TRBV19 to TRBJ1-5; the D is unclear. Sequenced here: peripheral blood, sampled from a patient treated with photon-based radiotherapy. The CDR3 protein is CASSGWGSGNQPQHF. DNA of the CDR3: TGTGCCAGTAGCGGGTGGGGTTCAGGCAATCAGCCCCAGCATTTT.